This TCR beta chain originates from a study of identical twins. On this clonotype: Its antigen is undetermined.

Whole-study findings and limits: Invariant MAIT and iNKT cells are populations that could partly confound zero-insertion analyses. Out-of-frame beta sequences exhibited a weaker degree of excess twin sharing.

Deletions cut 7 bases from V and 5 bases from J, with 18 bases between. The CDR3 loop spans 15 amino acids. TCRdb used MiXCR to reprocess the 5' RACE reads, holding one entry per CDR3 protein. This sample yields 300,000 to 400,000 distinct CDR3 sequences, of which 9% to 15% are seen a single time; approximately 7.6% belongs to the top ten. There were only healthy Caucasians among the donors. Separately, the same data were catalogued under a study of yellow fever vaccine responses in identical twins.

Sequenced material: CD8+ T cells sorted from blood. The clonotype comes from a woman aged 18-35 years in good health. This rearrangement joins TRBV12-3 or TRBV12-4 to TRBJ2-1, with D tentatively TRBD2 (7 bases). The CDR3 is CASIPRGGGNNEQFF. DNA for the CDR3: TGTGCCAGCATCCCTAGGGGGGGAGGGAACAATGAGCAGTTCTTC.